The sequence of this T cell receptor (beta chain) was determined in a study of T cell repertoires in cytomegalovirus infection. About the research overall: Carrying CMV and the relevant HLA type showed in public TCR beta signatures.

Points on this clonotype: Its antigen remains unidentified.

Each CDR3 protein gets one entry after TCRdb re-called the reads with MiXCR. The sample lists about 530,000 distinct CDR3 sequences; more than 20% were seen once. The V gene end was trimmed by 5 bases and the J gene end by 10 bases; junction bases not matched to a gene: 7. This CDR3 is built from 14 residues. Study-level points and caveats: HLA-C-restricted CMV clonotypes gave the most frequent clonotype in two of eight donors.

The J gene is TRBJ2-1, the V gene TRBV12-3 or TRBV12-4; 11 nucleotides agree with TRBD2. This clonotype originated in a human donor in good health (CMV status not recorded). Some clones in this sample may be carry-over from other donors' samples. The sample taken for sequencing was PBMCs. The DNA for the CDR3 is TGTGCCAGCAGTCCCGTGTCTAGCGGGAGGGAGCAGTTCTTC. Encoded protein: CASSPVSSGREQFF.